The following is a TCR beta chain sequence with its context. This clone was counted once. Its antigen is unknown. The record has no base qualities; no much larger clone is one base away. The data stem from a study of blood T cell repertoires in COVID-19 (dated by TCRdb to the early 2020s). Regarding the study in general: Samples from collaborators originated in the United States, Italy and Spain and spanned both the acute and convalescent phases of COVID-19. Sample metadata almost always included a de-identified subject ID, COVID-19 status, age in years and sex. The dataset comprised deeply sampled blood TCRbeta repertoires from subjects exposed to, actively infected with, or recovered from COVID-19. Samples came from the ongoing ImmuneRACE study (first 160 participants) plus 1,254 subjects from 6 global collaborators. The repertoires were released in a freely available public database meant as a resource for research on the immune response to SARS-CoV-2. Where available, HLA class I and class II types were taken from metadata supplied by the sample provider and were not determined by assay-based typing. The material from the prospective study consisted of cDNA or gDNA derived from T cells, B-cell-depleted T cells, or PBMCs.

Study-wide conclusions, independent of this receptor: Clinical and demographic metadata were provided uncurated, with the amount varying by source and participant.

The immunoSEQ Assay, a bias-controlled multiplex PCR, was used to amplify TCRbeta CDR3 regions from genomic DNA. The study's own analysis went as follows. Nucleated cell counts per sample were estimated from amplification of reference gene primers within the assay. Sequence reads were collapsed and filtered to measure the absolute abundance of every unique TCRbeta CDR3 rearrangement. Productive Simpson clonality was computed per sample as the square root of Simpson's diversity index over productive rearrangements. Here the immuneACCESS table is served through TCRdb, limited to in-frame sequences with V and J called. Missing clones are a known gap in these copies; in checked studies unresolved V genes cover under half, and the rest lacks a known reason. V, J and clone size derive from that table, while D and trimming were established from the DNA sequence. This sample lists 250,000 to 350,000 clones; 87% were detected once. The top ten clonotypes cover approximately 5.4% of the sample.

Enrolling through a virtual design, the prospective study's participants ranged in age from roughly 18 to 89 years and lived across roughly 24 United States geographic areas. To assign participants to cohorts, the prospective study relied on clinical history that participants themselves reported in a screening survey and a study questionnaire. Recovered participants in ImmuneRACE Cohort 3 were defined as having two consecutive negative NP/OP PCR tests, clearance from a healthcare professional, or resolution of symptoms. In the prospective study, whole blood, serum and a nasopharyngeal or oropharyngeal swab were collected from each participant by mobile phlebotomists. Additional blood draws and questionnaires over an approximately two-month period could optionally be provided by prospective study participants. Before DNA extraction, prospective study blood samples were shipped either frozen or at room temperature.

From its cysteine to its phenylalanine, the CDR3 spans 13 amino acids. Kept here is only the CDR3 DNA, which spans 39 bases and is read in frame from base 1. Based on the germline V gene, the CDR1 and CDR2 sequences are MGHRA and YSYEKL. At the junction V is shortened by 1 base and J by 5 bases, with 8 bases in between. The sequence derives from a woman in her twenties or thirties who had recovered from COVID-19. Sequenced input: PBMCs or T cells enriched from blood (not recorded which). The chain is assembled from TRBV4-1 and TRBJ1-2; TRBD1 is perhaps the D gene, given 6 matching bases. This receptor carries the CDR3 CASSQVGGYGYTF. The DNA sequence is given as TGCGCCAGCAGCCAAGTAGGGGGATATGGCTACACCTTC.